Sequencing of this T cell receptor beta chain was carried out in a study of blood T cell repertoires in COVID-19. Repertoires were generated with immunoSEQ multiplex PCR, while TCRdb's copy carries only in-frame clones and drops some. There are 140,000 to 150,000 clones in the sample; around 82% occur only once, and 5.5% to 7% lies in the top ten. The clonotype comes from a woman between 50 and 59 years old who had recovered from COVID-19. The sample comprised PBMCs or T cells enriched from blood (not recorded which).

The CDR3 bases are TGTGCCAGCAGCCAAGCTGGGACATCTGGCTACACCTTC. Encoded protein: CASSQAGTSGYTF. The chain recombines TRBV3-1 (or the pseudogene TRBV3-2) with TRBJ1-2; D is possibly TRBD1 (6 bases). The ends were cut back, 1 base at V and 7 bases at J, with 10 bases in the middle. In germline, CDR1 is LGHDT, CDR2 YNNKEL (reference sequence). This CDR3 contains 13 residues.